The sequence of this T cell receptor beta chain was determined in a study of CD8 T cells in Susac syndrome. Overall study results and limits: The authors acknowledged that the study's TCR sequencing and HLA analysis involved relatively few individuals.

The authors reverse transcribed about 0.5 to 1 ug RNA with random hexamers. Across 54 Vbeta and 13 Jbeta, immunoSEQ multiplex PCR amplified TCR beta CDR3. TCRdb reanalysed the immunoSEQ multiplex PCR reads using MiXCR and keeps one entry per CDR3 protein. Of 180,000 or so distinct CDR3 sequences in the sample, around 95% were seen once. CDR3 length: 12 residues. Trimming took off 0 bases at V and 14 bases at J, with 11 bases between the two ends. Germline lookup yields CDR1 SGHDN and CDR2 FVKESK. To note about this clonotype: The target antigen is unknown.

Healthy donors served as age- and sex-matched controls. TEMRA cells underwent FACS enrichment and CD8+ and CD4+ T cells underwent negative isolation. The sample consisted of CD4+ T cells from PBMCs. The source of this sequence is a human donor in good health. V and J are TRBV14 and TRBJ2-1; D is unresolved. This chain's CDR3 is CASSQDRALEFF. CDR3 coding DNA: TGTGCCAGCAGCCAAGACCGGGCGTTGGAGTTCTTC.